One and the same sample provided the 7 T cell receptor beta chains below, sequenced in a study of breast tumors, draining lymph nodes, adjacent tissues. TCRdb fed the multiplex PCR reads into MiXCR, producing one record per CDR3 protein. Of 100,000 to 150,000 distinct CDR3 sequences listed, 20% to 25% are singletons. Breast cancer patients provided tissue from their axillary draining lymph nodes. Sequenced sample: axillary lymph node tissue. These receptors were collected from a female donor with breast cancer. Some clones in this sample may be carry-over from other donors' samples.

On this clonotype itself: This could be a read error, since a much larger clone is one nucleotide away. The V gene is TRBV5-6, the J gene TRBJ2-7; D possibly corresponds to TRBD1 (5 bases). CDR3 length equals 14 residues. Germline values: CDR1 SGHDT, CDR2 YYEEEE. The CDR3 DNA reads as TGTGCCAGCAGCTTGGATAGGGGCTCCTACGGGCAGTACTTC. This gives the protein CASSLDRGSYGQYF. Based on the CDR3 plus reference TRBV5-6 and TRBJ2-7, the full variable domain is DAGVTQSPTHLIKTRGQQVTLRCSPKSGHDTVSWYQQALGQGPQFIFQYYEEEERQRGNFPDRFSGHQFPNYSSELNVNALLLGDSALYLCASSLDRGSYGQYFGPGTRLTVT.

This clonotype was seen many times. The chain is built from TRBV20-1 and TRBJ2-2; TRBD2 might be the D (6 bases). Between the trimmed V and J ends, which lost 1 base and 1 base, there was a span of 10 bases. Germline V CDR1 and CDR2: DFQATT, SNEGSKA (reference sequence). The CDR3 runs 15 residues. The CDR3 protein is CSARGGSGNTGELFF. CDR3 nucleotide sequence: TGCAGTGCTAGAGGTGGTAGCGGGAACACCGGGGAGCTGTTTTTT.

A remark on this clonotype: The junction differs from germline at one of its ends, possibly a read error. This sequence joins TRBV12-3 or TRBV12-4 and TRBJ2-3; 7 bases match TRBD1. The length of the CDR3 is 13 residues. CDR3 DNA sequence: TGTGCCAGCAGTTTGCAGGGGACAGATACGCGGTATTTT. Protein: CASSLQGTDTRYF.

This clonotype was seen at least ten times. The chain combines TRBV20-1 with TRBJ2-1; 7 bases fit TRBD1. The length of the CDR3 is 12 residues. Germline assignment: CDR1 DFQATT and CDR2 SNEGSKA (reference sequence). Trimming took 5 bases from V and 9 from J; bases not matched to a gene: 7. CDR3 DNA sequence: TGCAGTGCTTCGACAGGGATGGGTGAGCAGTTCTTC. It codes for CSASTGMGEQFF.

Remarks on this clonotype: Just one base apart from a much larger clone, this may be a read error. The chain uses TRBV20-1 and TRBJ2-1; the match to TRBD2 covers 11 bases. CDR1 is DFQATT and CDR2 is SNEGSKA in the germline V gene (reference sequence). The CDR3 covers 19 residues. The CDR3 loop reads CGARGSGTSGPLGYNEQFF. In DNA, the CDR3 is TGCGGTGCTAGAGGTTCTGGGACTAGCGGCCCATTGGGCTACAATGAGCAGTTCTTC.

The table lists this clonotype with a few counts. The chain joins TRBV19 to TRBJ1-5; weak D call: TRBD1 (5 bases). Trimming stripped 3 bases from V and 8 bases from J, with 20 bases between. Germline CDR1 and CDR2: LNHDA and SQIVND (reference sequence). CDR3 length: 16 amino acids. The CDR3 nucleotides are TGTGCCAGTAGTATTTTCTCCGCGGGCAGGGCGGAGCCCCAGCATTTT. Translated, it gives CASSIFSAGRAEPQHF.

The table lists this clonotype with many counts. This chain joins TRBV12-3 or TRBV12-4 and TRBJ2-2; D may be TRBD1 (6 bases). The ends were cut back, 4 bases at V and 7 bases at J, with 10 bases in the middle. The CDR3 extends over 13 amino acids. The CDR3: CASSYREGGELFF. The CDR3 DNA follows: TGTGCCAGCAGTTACAGGGAAGGCGGGGAGCTGTTTTTT.